The 14 T cell receptor beta chains below come from one sample, sequenced in a study of CD8+ T cells in alopecia areata. The authors extracted RNA and reverse transcribed it into cDNA as the sequencing template. Only in-frame clones appear in the TCRdb table, and some are missing; sequencing was by immunoSEQ multiplex PCR. Among 90,000 to 100,000 clones listed, 41% were seen once. The source material was CD4+ T cells sorted from blood. The receptors come from a human donor with alopecia areata.

This chain connects TRBV5-1 to TRBJ2-3; weak D call: TRBD2 (5 bases). Trimming cost V 2 bases and J 2 bases, with 9 bases left between them. Germline CDR1 reads SGHRS; CDR2 reads YFSETQ. The CDR3 is 14 amino acids. Here the CDR3 DNA reads TGCGCCAGCAGCTTAGCGGAATTCACAGATACGCAGTATTTT. This codes for CASSLAEFTDTQYF.

This clone was picked up one time. The chain employs TRBV9 and TRBJ1-1; TRBD1 might be the D (5 bases). Germline V gene data show CDR1 as SGDLS and CDR2 as YYNGEE. This CDR3 contains 15 residues. Trimming took off 3 bases at V and 2 bases at J, with 14 bases between the two ends. The chain's CDR3 is CASSAQTRVNTEAFF. The CDR3 nucleotides are TGTGCCAGCAGCGCACAGACCAGGGTTAACACTGAAGCTTTCTTT.

The chain uses TRBV28 and TRBJ1-5; no clear D gene. The germline V gene has CDR1 MDHEN and CDR2 SYDVKM. The CDR3 loop spans 15 amino acids. Trimming left V 1 base short and J 4 bases short, with 11 bases between. CDR3 in amino acids: CASSLSGSYNQPQHF. DNA of the CDR3: TGTGCCAGCAGTTTATCAGGTAGCTATAATCAGCCCCAGCATTTT.

A few counts support this clone. Mismatch with germline at one junction end may stem from a read error. The chain couples TRBV30 to TRBJ1-2; 8 bases map to TRBD1. Germline CDR1 and CDR2: GTSNPN and SVGIG (reference sequence). CDR3 size: 12 residues. For the CDR3, the DNA is TGTGCCTGGAGTGTACTGAGGACAGGGCCTGCTTTC. It is translated as CAWSVLRTGPAF.

This clone has only one observation. This chain joins TRBV5-1 and TRBJ2-1; 9 bases are shared with TRBD1. The CDR3 covers 15 residues. V lost 4 bases to trimming and J lost 7 bases; unmatched junction nucleotides: 9. Germline CDR1 SGHRS, CDR2 YFSETQ. In nucleotides, the CDR3 is TGCGCCAGCAGCCTCGGGACAGGGACTCTTAATGAGCAGTTCTTC. It codes for CASSLGTGTLNEQFF.

The V gene is TRBV11-2, the J gene TRBJ2-2; TRBD1 agrees at 11 bases. With 3 bases clipped from V and 4 bases from J, the junction kept 4 bases outside the gene matches. CDR3 length equals 16 residues. Germline loops: CDR1 SGHAT, CDR2 FQNNGV. This CDR3 is CASSLDRGRFTGELFF. CDR3 nucleotide sequence: TGTGCCAGCAGCTTGGACAGGGGGCGTTTCACCGGGGAGCTGTTTTTT.

The V and J genes are TRBV30 and TRBJ2-7; 8 bases agree with TRBD1. CDR1 is GTSNPN and CDR2 is SVGIG in the germline V gene (reference sequence). The CDR3 has 13 residues. J was trimmed by 6 bases and V by 0 bases; bases with no gene match: 4. The CDR3 spells CAWSVDRAGEQYF. In DNA form, the CDR3 reads TGTGCCTGGAGTGTGGACAGGGCCGGCGAGCAGTACTTC. The whole variable domain, remainder taken from reference TRBV30 and TRBJ2-7, is SQTIHQWPATLVQPVGSPLSLECTVEGTSNPNLYWYRQAAGRGLQLLFYSVGIGQISSEVPQNLSASRPQDRQFILSSKKLLLSDSGFYLCAWSVDRAGEQYFGPGTRLTVT.

The chain has TRBV5-4 and TRBJ2-7, with 14 bases that match TRBD2. This CDR3 contains 17 residues. With V trimmed by 5 bases and J by 0 bases, 7 bases remained unmatched. Germline V gene lookup returns CDR1 SGHNT and CDR2 YYREEE (reference sequence). CDR3 protein: CASSQGLAGESSYEQYF. Written as DNA, the CDR3 is TGTGCCAGCAGTCAGGGACTAGCGGGAGAAAGCTCCTACGAGCAGTACTTC.

The rearrangement joins TRBV4-3 to TRBJ1-2; D possibly corresponds to TRBD1 (6 bases). The CDR3 is 16 residues long. From germline, CDR1 is LGHNA and CDR2 YSLEER. The V and J ends lost 2 bases and 10 bases respectively, with 23 bases between them. The CDR3 coding sequence is TGCGCCAGCAGCCAAATGCCCCCGGGGAGGGGGGACGCCTACACCTTC. Translation: CASSQMPPGRGDAYTF.

The chain carries TRBV5-1 and TRBJ2-7; 9 bases agree with TRBD2. The CDR3 contains 14 residues. V was clipped by 4 bases and J by 5 bases; unmatched bases: 7. Germline V gene lookup returns CDR1 SGHRS and CDR2 YFSETQ. The CDR3 region is CASSPGLATNEQYF. CDR3 nucleotide sequence: TGCGCCAGCAGCCCGGGACTAGCCACCAACGAGCAGTACTTC.

V is TRBV28 and J is TRBJ2-5, with 8 bases identical to TRBD1. J lost 5 bases, V lost 6 bases, and 5 bases had no gene match. CDR3 length: 13 amino acids. From germline, CDR1 is MDHEN and CDR2 SYDVKM. The CDR3 sequence is CASSRQGTETQYF. In DNA, the CDR3 is TGTGCCAGCAGCCGACAGGGGACGGAGACCCAGTACTTC. The variable domain in full, completed from reference TRBV28 and TRBJ2-5, reads DVKVTQSSRYLVKRTGEKVFLECVQDMDHENMFWYRQDPGLGLRLIYFSYDVKMKEKGDIPEGYSVSREKKERFSLILESASTNQTSMYLCASSRQGTETQYFGPGTRLLVL.

The CDR3: CSAREDGLGGDQPQHF. CDR3 nucleotide sequence: TGCAGCGCCCGGGAGGATGGTTTAGGGGGCGATCAGCCCCAGCATTTT. The genes are TRBV29-1 and TRBJ1-5; 7 bases are a match to TRBD1. V lost 7 bases to trimming and J lost 5 bases; unmatched junction nucleotides: 17. The germline V gene has CDR1 SQVTM and CDR2 ANQGSEA. CDR3 length equals 16 residues.

This clone appeared a few times. V and J are TRBV7-9 and TRBJ2-7; D unclear. The CDR3 runs 11 residues. Deletions cut 5 bases from V and 4 bases from J, with 6 bases between. The germline CDR1 and CDR2 sequences are SEHNR and FQNEAQ (reference sequence). This chain's CDR3 is CASSAWYEQYF. The CDR3 bases are TGTGCCAGCAGCGCCTGGTACGAGCAGTACTTC.

The chain is built from TRBV4-2 and TRBJ2-6; TRBD2 might be the D (6 bases). The V and J ends lost 0 bases and 10 bases respectively, with 7 bases between them. Looked up from germline, CDR1 is LGHNA and CDR2 is YNFKEQ. The CDR3 extends over 13 amino acids. CDR3 DNA: TGTGCCAGCAGCCAAGACCGGGAGAACGTCCTGACTTTC. Translating it yields CASSQDRENVLTF.